Listed below are T cell receptor beta chains from one sample, sequenced in a study of early T cells in non-severe SARS-CoV-2 infection. One entry per CDR3 protein results from TCRdb running MiXCR on the 5' RACE reads. The sample includes about 98,000 distinct CDR3 sequences, 11% seen only once; the top ten take roughly 5%. The sequencing sample was made of whole blood. The receptors here all came from an adult who was a healthcare worker with PCR-confirmed SARS-CoV-2 infection or an uninfected control (not recorded which). The CDR3 runs from the conserved cysteine through the conserved F or W. D genes are given only for firm matches. The size entry is marked missing in some rows and otherwise reads once, few, many or a size class.

D	V	J	size	CDR3	DNA
TRBD2	TRBV20-1	TRBJ2-1	many	CSAPVAGAFNEQFF	TGCAGTGCCCCCGTAGCGGGAGCATTTAATGAGCAGTTCTTC
.	TRBV28	TRBJ2-7	.	CASRDWTYEQYF	TGTGCCAGCAGGGACTGGACCTACGAGCAGTACTTC
TRBD2	TRBV20-1	TRBJ2-7	many	CSARSIGTSETYEQYF	TGCAGTGCTAGAAGCATCGGGACTAGCGAGACCTACGAGCAGTACTTC
.	TRBV5-1	TRBJ2-6	many	CASSLGFSGANVLTF	TGCGCCAGCAGCTTGGGGTTCTCTGGGGCCAACGTCCTGACTTTC
.	TRBV20-1	TRBJ2-1	.	CSARGWGTVNNEQFF	TGCAGTGCTAGAGGATGGGGGACTGTAAACAATGAGCAGTTCTTC
TRBD1	TRBV5-1	TRBJ2-1	.	CASSGGQGRYNEQFF	TGCGCCAGCAGCGGGGGACAGGGGCGGTACAATGAGCAGTTCTTC
.	TRBV7-9	TRBJ1-2	.	CASSQRGAYGYTF	TGTGCCAGCAGCCAAAGGGGGGCATATGGCTACACCTTC
.	TRBV12-3/TRBV12-4	TRBJ1-2	many	CASRPGGSYGYTF	TGTGCCAGCAGGCCCGGGGGTAGCTATGGCTACACCTTC
TRBD1	TRBV29-1	TRBJ1-2	.	CSVDGTGGNYGYTF	TGCAGCGTTGACGGGACAGGGGGTAACTATGGCTACACCTTC
.	TRBV7-6	TRBJ2-5	few	CASSSIFSRDPQETQYF	TGTGCCAGCAGCTCCATCTTCTCTCGGGATCCCCAAGAGACCCAGTACTTC
.	TRBV7-2	TRBJ2-7	.	CASSNTYEQYF	TGTGCCAGCAGCAATACCTACGAGCAGTACTTC
.	TRBV6-1	TRBJ1-5	many	CASSGGHPSNQPQHF	TGTGCCAGCAGTGGAGGACACCCTAGCAATCAGCCCCAGCATTTT
.	TRBV2	TRBJ1-2	many	CASSYRDNYGYTF	TGTGCCAGCAGCTACAGGGATAACTATGGCTACACCTTC
.	TRBV20-1	TRBJ1-5	many	CSAEGVTYSNQPQHF	TGCAGTGCTGAGGGGGTCACCTATAGCAATCAGCCCCAGCATTTT
TRBD1	TRBV29-1	TRBJ1-1	.	CSVTANRGSVMNTEAFF	TGCAGCGTGACGGCTAACAGGGGATCTGTCATGAACACTGAAGCTTTCTTT
.	TRBV25-1	TRBJ1-1	.	CASSTTKSPAPEAFF	TGTGCCAGCAGTACGACCAAGAGCCCGGCCCCTGAAGCTTTCTTT
.	TRBV6-1	TRBJ2-2	many	CASRVHDTGELFF	TGTGCCAGCAGGGTACACGACACCGGGGAGCTGTTTTTT
.	TRBV5-1	TRBJ2-3	.	CASRGPSTDTQYF	TGCGCCAGCAGGGGGCCTAGCACAGATACGCAGTATTTT
.	TRBV7-2	TRBJ2-3	.	CASSLRFDTQYF	TGTGCCAGCAGCTTACGATTCGATACGCAGTATTTT
TRBD1	TRBV27	TRBJ2-7	.	CASSGTGTGDEQYF	TGTGCCAGCAGCGGGACCGGGACAGGGGACGAGCAGTACTTC
TRBD1	TRBV29-1	TRBJ1-1	few	CSVVRTGRLDTEAFF	TGCAGCGTTGTGAGGACAGGGAGGTTGGACACTGAAGCTTTCTTT
.	TRBV6-2/TRBV6-3	TRBJ2-4	.	CASSRDNKNIQYF	TGTGCCAGCAGCCGGGACAACAAAAACATTCAGTACTTC
.	TRBV6-5	TRBJ2-7	.	CASSYSPGSYEQYF	TGTGCCAGCAGTTACTCCCCAGGCTCCTACGAGCAGTACTTC
.	TRBV20-1	TRBJ1-2	.	CSAEGGGGLNYGYTF	TGCAGTGCCGAGGGGGGAGGAGGTTTAAACTATGGCTACACCTTC
TRBD1	TRBV9	TRBJ2-7	.	CASSVWPTGAYEQYF	TGTGCCAGCAGCGTTTGGCCCACAGGGGCCTACGAGCAGTACTTC
.	TRBV7-3	TRBJ1-1	few	CASSLEGTRTANTEAFF	TGTGCCAGCAGCTTAGAAGGGACCCGCACGGCGAACACTGAAGCTTTCTTT
TRBD1	TRBV7-3	TRBJ1-1	.	CASSPQGGPWTEAFF	TGTGCCAGCAGCCCTCAGGGGGGCCCATGGACTGAAGCTTTCTTT
TRBD1	TRBV12-3/TRBV12-4	TRBJ1-5	few	CASSSRTGPYSNQPQHF	TGTGCCAGCAGTTCTCGGACAGGACCCTATAGCAATCAGCCCCAGCATTTT
.	TRBV5-1	TRBJ1-1	.	CASRLTVSREAFF	TGCGCCAGCAGGCTCACGGTCTCAAGAGAAGCTTTCTTT
TRBD2	TRBV6-1	TRBJ2-1	many	CASFTGTSGLGDEQFF	TGTGCCAGCTTTACCGGGACTAGCGGACTCGGCGATGAGCAGTTCTTC
.	TRBV10-3	TRBJ2-7	.	CAISDSYTSYEQYF	TGTGCCATCAGTGACTCGTACACCTCCTACGAGCAGTACTTC
.	TRBV12-3/TRBV12-4	TRBJ2-7	few	CASREEGTRYEQYF	TGTGCCAGCAGGGAGGAGGGTACTAGATACGAGCAGTACTTC
TRBD1	TRBV5-8	TRBJ1-1	few	CASRRTGNTEAFF	TGTGCCAGCAGGAGGACAGGGAACACTGAAGCTTTCTTT
.	TRBV5-1	TRBJ2-6	few	CASGTIGDSGANVLTF	TGCGCCAGCGGCACCATAGGAGACTCTGGGGCCAACGTCCTGACTTTC
TRBD1	TRBV20-1	TRBJ1-4	.	CSAREGTGPEKLFF	TGCAGTGCTAGAGAGGGGACAGGACCTGAAAAACTGTTTTTT
.	TRBV20-1	TRBJ2-1	few	CSARESGHYNEQFF	TGCAGTGCTAGGGAATCCGGACATTACAATGAGCAGTTCTTC
.	TRBV3-1	TRBJ2-1	.	CASSQPKSVTEQFF	TGTGCCAGCAGCCAACCAAAGTCGGTGACTGAGCAGTTCTTC
TRBD1	TRBV20-1	TRBJ2-6	many	CSARLPRTGSLSGANVLTF	TGCAGTGCTAGATTACCTCGGACAGGGTCGCTCTCTGGGGCCAACGTCCTGACTTTC
TRBD2	TRBV2	TRBJ2-5	.	CASSESGGHQETQYF	TGTGCCAGCAGTGAAAGCGGGGGTCATCAAGAGACCCAGTACTTC
.	TRBV29-1	TRBJ1-5	few	CSVRDKDGNQPQHF	TGCAGCGTCAGGGATAAAGACGGAAATCAGCCCCAGCATTTT
.	TRBV7-2	TRBJ1-3	.	CASSLGPSSGNTIYF	TGTGCCAGCAGCTTAGGCCCGTCCTCTGGAAACACCATATATTTT
.	TRBV28	TRBJ1-1	few	CASSFPGNTEAFF	TGTGCCAGCAGTTTCCCTGGGAACACTGAAGCTTTCTTT
.	TRBV6-4	TRBJ2-3	few	CASSDSRGTQYF	TGTGCCAGCAGTGACTCAAGGGGCACGCAGTATTTT
.	TRBV5-4	TRBJ2-5	many	CASSLGQSKETQYF	TGTGCCAGCAGCTTGGGGCAGAGCAAAGAGACCCAGTACTTC
.	TRBV6-5	TRBJ2-3	many	CASRRNPTDTQYF	TGTGCCAGCAGGAGGAACCCCACAGATACGCAGTATTTT
TRBD2	TRBV27	TRBJ2-5	.	CASIGVGLAGGLKTQYF	TGTGCCAGCATTGGGGTTGGACTAGCGGGGGGCCTAAAGACCCAGTACTTC